This T cell receptor (beta chain) was captured in a study of blood T cell repertoires in COVID-19. Germline lookup yields CDR1 SGHNT and CDR2 YYREEE (reference sequence). This CDR3 contains 15 residues. V was clipped by 4 bases and J by 2 bases; unmatched bases: 4. This clone turned up a few times. TCRdb keeps only in-frame clones here, not all; method: immunoSEQ multiplex PCR. Here the sample spans 250,000 to 350,000 clones, 84% being singletons. J is TRBJ2-7 and V is TRBV5-4; TRBD2 matches at 12 bases. Material for sequencing was peripheral blood. The clonotype comes from a person aged 65-85 years with COVID-19, enrolled during active disease. The CDR3 reads CASSPRTSGAYEQYF. The DNA for the CDR3 is TGTGCCAGCAGCCCCAGGACTAGCGGGGCCTACGAGCAGTACTTC.